This TCR beta chain emerged from a study of OX40 agonist ivuxolimab in advanced cancers. Overall study context: Dose-escalation patients had hepatocellular carcinoma, melanoma, renal cell or head and neck cancer.

Autoimmune disease history or systemic immunosuppression barred patients. A note on this clone: Its antigen remains unidentified.

This table comes from immunoSEQ multiplex PCR, and its TCRdb copy is limited to in-frame clones, with some not included. The repertoire holds about 130,000 clones, with 90% as singletons. General study points: Some patients without response likewise showed low normalized clonal expansion. What antigens the expanded peripheral T cells recognized was never established.

Per the germline V gene, CDR1 is SGDLS and CDR2 is YYNGEE. The CDR3 consists of 14 residues. Unmatched junction bases numbered 3, after V lost 2 bases and J lost 6 bases. This clonotype was obtained from an adult with an advanced solid tumor such as melanoma, head and neck, liver or kidney cancer. The chain couples TRBV9 to TRBJ2-7; 12 bases fit TRBD2. The sequencing here drew on CD4+ or CD8+ T cells sorted from blood, taken in a trial of the OX40 agonist ivuxolimab. The CDR3 DNA is TGTGCCAGCAGCGTCTCTAGCGGGAGGGCCGAGCAGTACTTC. It specifies CASSVSSGRAEQYF.